These 28 T cell receptor beta chains were sequenced from one sample in a study of T-cell memory formation after mild COVID-19. Using its own MiXCR run on the 5' RACE reads, TCRdb lists one record per CDR3 protein. The repertoire holds 470,000 or so distinct CDR3 sequences, with around 25% as singletons. The material sequenced was PBMCs or a T cell subset sorted from them (not recorded which). All receptors derive from an adult woman who had mild COVID-19 (a few samples of this study predate the infection). Cell type and time point are not known.

Only a few counts were recorded for this clonotype. This CDR3 is CASSTIAGGPTDTQYF. The CDR3 nucleotides are TGTGCCAGCAGTACGATAGCGGGAGGGCCCACAGATACGCAGTATTTT. The V gene is TRBV7-9, the J gene TRBJ2-3, with 11 bases fitting TRBD2. J gave up 2 bases and V 6 bases, and 7 bases lay outside the gene matches. CDR3 length: 16 amino acids. Germline CDR1 SEHNR, CDR2 FQNEAQ (reference sequence).

This clonotype was observed many times. The gene calls are TRBV3-1 and TRBJ2-1; TRBD2 matches 11 bases. The junction had 10 bases not matched to a gene; V was cut back by 0 bases and J by 9 bases. Germline V gene data show CDR1 as LGHDT and CDR2 as YNNKEL (reference sequence). There are 17 residues in the CDR3. The CDR3 loop is CASSQDLASGRRGEQFF. For the CDR3, the DNA is TGTGCCAGCAGCCAAGATTTGGCTAGCGGGAGGAGGGGTGAGCAGTTCTTC.

The gene calls are TRBV7-9 and TRBJ1-2; maybe TRBD1 (6 bases). From germline, CDR1 is SEHNR and CDR2 FQNEAQ (reference sequence). The CDR3 totals 15 residues. The V end was cut by 0 bases, the J end by 3 bases, with 11 bases between. CDR3 sequence reads: CASSLAGGQYYGYTF. The CDR3 nucleotides read TGTGCCAGCAGCTTAGCCGGGGGGCAGTACTATGGCTACACCTTC.

V is TRBV3-1 and J is TRBJ2-5, with TRBD2 identical over 10 bases. The CDR3 sequence is 15 residues long. Germline CDR1 and CDR2: LGHDT and YNNKEL (reference sequence). V dropped 4 bases and J dropped 4; count of bases not matched to a gene: 6. The CDR3 bases are TGTGCCAGCAGCCGACGGACTAGCGGAGGAGAGACCCAGTACTTC. Its protein is CASSRRTSGGETQYF.

This clonotype occurred a few times. This chain connects TRBV24-1 to TRBJ2-5, with a weak D call TRBD2 (6 bases). Germline CDR1 KGHDR, CDR2 SFDVKD. V was pared by 4 bases and J by 1 base, with 15 bases between. The CDR3 totals 16 residues. CDR3 DNA: TGTGCCACCAGTGACCCGCTAGCGCCCCTCCAAGAGACCCAGTACTTC. Its protein product is CATSDPLAPLQETQYF.

The V gene is TRBV12-3 or TRBV12-4, the J gene TRBJ1-1; a weak D match, TRBD1 (6 bases). This CDR3 contains 11 residues. V shed 3 bases and J shed 11 bases, with 10 bases lying between them. The CDR3: CASSFGGAAFF. CDR3 in DNA: TGTGCCAGCAGTTTCGGGGGCGCGGCTTTCTTT.

There are a few counts of this clonotype. The chain combines TRBV6-5 with TRBJ1-2; no firm D call. Trimming took off 3 bases at V and 1 base at J, with 3 bases between the two ends. This CDR3 spans 12 amino acids. Per germline, CDR1 MNHEY and CDR2 SVGAGI. CDR3 region: CASSYNNYGYTF. Here the CDR3 DNA reads TGTGCCAGCAGTTATAATAACTATGGCTACACCTTC.

This clonotype was seen only once. V gene TRBV13 combines with J gene TRBJ1-4, with TRBD1 matching 10 bases. CDR1 is PRHDT, CDR2 FYEKMQ, per germline (reference sequence). The CDR3 contains 16 residues. With 6 bases clipped from V and 7 bases from J, the junction kept 11 bases outside the gene matches. Written as DNA, the CDR3 is TGTGCCAGCAGTTGGTCGGGACAGGGGAAATTTGAAAAACTGTTTTTT. This sequence encodes CASSWSGQGKFEKLFF.

This clonotype has just a few counts. CDR3 protein: CASSSVAASGNTIYF. In DNA form, the CDR3 reads TGTGCCAGCAGCTCTGTGGCTGCCTCTGGAAACACCATATATTTT. The V and J genes are TRBV7-9 and TRBJ1-3; D is undetermined. CDR3 length equals 15 residues. Trimming took 4 bases from V and 0 from J, leaving 10 bases between them. Germline loops: CDR1 SEHNR, CDR2 FQNEAQ (reference sequence).

This clonotype appeared a few times. The chain combines TRBV10-3 with TRBJ1-2; TRBD1 might be the D (6 bases). This CDR3 spans 13 amino acids. V gave up 6 bases and J gave up 3 bases, with 11 bases separating them. The germline gives CDR1 ENHRY, CDR2 SYGVKD. The CDR3 region has the DNA TGTGCCATCAGGGACAGCTCGTACTATGGCTACACCTTC. The encoded protein is CAIRDSSYYGYTF.

The chain links TRBV12-3 or TRBV12-4 to TRBJ2-1, with D unclear. Trimming removed 6 bases at V and 8 bases at J, with 8 bases between. This CDR3 is built from 11 residues. CDR3 loop: CASSSNYEQFF. The CDR3 DNA reads TGTGCCAGCAGCAGCAACTATGAGCAGTTCTTC.

The V gene is TRBV5-1, the J gene TRBJ2-7; weak D call: TRBD1 (5 bases). Germline loops: CDR1 SGHRS, CDR2 YFSETQ. V lost 0 bases and J lost 2, with 15 bases in between. The CDR3 is 16 amino acids. In DNA form, the CDR3 reads TGCGCCAGCAGCTTGGAGTCCGTACAGGACACCTACGAGCAGTACTTC. Translation gives CASSLESVQDTYEQYF.

The chain carries TRBV5-4 and TRBJ2-1; unclear D gene. The CDR3 is made up of 14 amino acids. Deletions cut 0 bases from V and 4 bases from J, with 8 bases between. Looked up from germline, CDR1 is SGHNT and CDR2 is YYREEE (reference sequence). CDR3 in DNA: TGTGCCAGCAGCTTGGATGCGGCGTACAATGAGCAGTTCTTC. Residues: CASSLDAAYNEQFF.

This clonotype has only a few counts. The rearrangement joins TRBV12-3 or TRBV12-4 to TRBJ2-1; D is tentatively TRBD1 or TRBD2 (6 bases each). There are 15 residues in the CDR3. Trimming pared 3 bases from V and 3 bases from J, leaving 12 bases between. This chain's CDR3 is CASSLPGAFYNEQFF. The CDR3 DNA reads as TGTGCCAGCAGTTTGCCGGGGGCCTTCTACAATGAGCAGTTCTTC.

This clonotype was seen only once. The CDR3 does not close with the conserved phenylalanine or tryptophan, likely indicating a read error. The chain is built from TRBV6-5 and TRBJ2-7; 9 bases fit TRBD2. This CDR3 spans 15 amino acids. The V and J ends lost 2 bases and 4 bases, in that order; junction bases with no gene match: 6. Germline-derived CDR1 and CDR2 are MNHEY and SVGAGI. The CDR3 DNA reads TGTGCCAGCAGTTACAGCCTAGCGGGAAAGTACGAGCAGTACTCC. Translated: CASSYSLAGKYEQYS.

This chain connects TRBV24-1 to TRBJ2-7; D is perhaps TRBD2 (6 bases). Trimming took 9 bases from V and 5 from J, leaving 16 bases between them. This CDR3 comprises 13 residues. Germline V gene lookup returns CDR1 KGHDR and CDR2 SFDVKD. The CDR3: CATQKRRGDEQYF. CDR3 DNA sequence: TGTGCCACCCAAAAAAGGAGGGGCGACGAGCAGTACTTC.

This chain connects TRBV12-3 or TRBV12-4 to TRBJ2-2, with 9 bases matching TRBD2. The junction had 11 bases not matched to a gene; V was cut back by 5 bases and J by 7 bases. The CDR3 covers 16 residues. CDR3 in amino acids: CASSPHPGGGDGELFF. The CDR3 region has the DNA TGTGCCAGCAGTCCACATCCCGGCGGGGGGGACGGGGAGCTGTTTTTT.

V and J are TRBV12-3 or TRBV12-4 and TRBJ2-7, with 8 positions matching TRBD2. Trimming at V came to 6 bases and at J to 4 bases, leaving 11 bases not matched to a gene. The CDR3 has 15 amino acids. CDR3 region: CASSPTPGGPYEQYF. The DNA for the CDR3 is TGTGCCAGCAGCCCCACACCGGGAGGGCCATACGAGCAGTACTTC.

This chain links TRBV5-1 with TRBJ2-2; D gene ambiguous. Germline V gene data show CDR1 as SGHRS and CDR2 as YFSETQ. This CDR3 is built from 15 residues. Trimming pared 1 base from V and 2 bases from J, leaving 9 bases between. The CDR3 sequence is CASSLRLDNTGELFF. The CDR3 DNA is TGCGCCAGCAGCTTGAGGCTAGACAACACCGGGGAGCTGTTTTTT.

The chain has TRBV5-1 and TRBJ1-2; 9 bases line up with TRBD1. With V trimmed by 0 bases and J by 8 bases, 14 bases remained unmatched. CDR3 size: 17 residues. Germline CDR1 reads SGHRS; CDR2 reads YFSETQ. The CDR3 reads CASSLARDRVKESGYTF. The CDR3 DNA sequence: TGCGCCAGCAGCTTGGCCCGGGACAGGGTGAAGGAGTCCGGCTACACCTTC.

J is TRBJ2-2 and V is TRBV24-1; the D is unclear. Per the germline V gene, CDR1 is KGHDR and CDR2 is SFDVKD. CDR3 length: 13 amino acids. V lost 4 bases to trimming and J lost 6 bases, with 8 bases between them. The chain's CDR3 is CATSDPGSGELFF. CDR3 DNA: TGTGCCACCAGTGACCCGGGCTCCGGGGAGCTGTTTTTT.

The J gene is TRBJ2-5, the V gene TRBV10-3; 9 bases are shared with TRBD1. The germline V gene encodes CDR1 ENHRY and CDR2 SYGVKD. The CDR3 is made up of 16 amino acids. V was pared by 8 bases and J by 4 bases, with 14 bases of the junction left unmatched. CDR3: CAISPGTGSPTETQYF. CDR3 in DNA: TGTGCCATCTCCCCCGGGACAGGGTCCCCAACAGAGACCCAGTACTTC.

There are many counts of this clonotype. The chain links TRBV12-3 or TRBV12-4 to TRBJ2-3; D call uncertain. Between the trimmed V and J ends, which lost 5 bases and 4 bases, there was a span of 7 bases. This CDR3 contains 12 residues. The CDR3: CASSPDPDTQYF. CDR3 sequence (DNA): TGTGCCAGCAGTCCCGACCCAGATACGCAGTATTTT.

V is TRBV5-1 and J is TRBJ2-7, with 8 bases identical to TRBD2. Trimming removed 3 bases from V and 5 bases from J; junction bases left unmatched: 4. Germline V gene lookup returns CDR1 SGHRS and CDR2 YFSETQ. CDR3 size: 13 residues. CDR3 residues: CASSSGGADEQYF. CDR3 sequence (DNA): TGCGCCAGCAGCTCGGGGGGGGCTGACGAGCAGTACTTC.

This clonotype was seen only a few times. The chain has TRBV18 and TRBJ2-1, with 8 bases aligning to TRBD2. The CDR3 is 15 residues long. Germline CDR1 KGHSH, CDR2 LQKENI. Trimming cost V 8 bases and J 4 bases; bases outside gene matches: 10. The CDR3 region has the DNA TGTGCCAGCAGACCGCGGGGGGCCTTTTACAATGAGCAGTTCTTC. Translation gives CASRPRGAFYNEQFF.

There are a few counts of this clonotype. This chain links TRBV12-3 or TRBV12-4 with TRBJ1-4; 7 positions agree with TRBD1. V was clipped by 5 bases and J by 8 bases; unmatched bases: 5. CDR3 size: 13 residues. The CDR3 is CASSTGTVEKLFF. The CDR3 nucleotides are TGTGCCAGCAGTACCGGGACAGTGGAAAAACTGTTTTTT.

This clonotype was seen more than once but under ten times. CDR3 in amino acids: CASSLAGQSDEQYF. Written as DNA, the CDR3 is TGCGCCAGCAGCTTGGCCGGGCAGTCCGACGAGCAGTACTTC. This rearrangement joins TRBV5-1 to TRBJ2-7; D not certain. Trimming took off 0 bases at V and 5 bases at J, with 12 bases between the two ends. CDR1 is SGHRS and CDR2 is YFSETQ in the germline V gene. CDR3 size: 14 residues.

This chain joins TRBV5-1 and TRBJ2-3; 7 bases are a match to TRBD1. V shed 0 bases, J shed 0 bases, and the junction held 7 bases outside the gene matches. This CDR3 has 17 residues. The germline gives CDR1 SGHRS, CDR2 YFSETQ. In DNA, the CDR3 is TGCGCCAGCAGCTTGGCCAGGGGGACAGAAAGCACAGATACGCAGTATTTT. Its protein product is CASSLARGTESTDTQYF.